The 28 T cell receptor beta chains below come from one sample, sequenced in a study of blood T cell repertoires in COVID-19. The method was immunoSEQ multiplex PCR; TCRdb's version includes in-frame clones alone and lacks a portion of them. The table shows about 98,000 clones, with approximately 80% occurring only once. The sample was peripheral blood. These receptors originate from a man in his sixties or seventies with active or convalescent COVID-19.

The chain carries TRBV5-1 and TRBJ1-1; 7 bases align to TRBD1. The CDR3 totals 16 residues. The ends lost 2 bases at V and 1 base at J; junction bases unmatched: 8. In germline, CDR1 is SGHRS, CDR2 YFSETQ. The CDR3 DNA reads TGCGCCAGCAGCTTTTCAGGGGGTTTGAGGAACACTGAAGCTTTCTTT. It yields the protein CASSFSGGLRNTEAFF. Filled out from reference TRBV5-1 and TRBJ1-1, the complete variable domain reads KAGVTQTPRYLIKTRGQQVTLSCSPISGHRSVSWYQQTPGQGLQFLFEYFSETQRNKGNFPGRFSGRQFSNSRSEMNVSTLELGDSALYLCASSFSGGLRNTEAFFGQGTRLTVV.

This chain connects TRBV7-9 to TRBJ2-1, with D tentatively TRBD2 (5 bases). Deletions cut 1 base from V and 8 bases from J, with 9 bases between. The CDR3 contains 13 residues. Germline V gives CDR1 SEHNR, CDR2 FQNEAQ (reference sequence). The CDR3 DNA follows: TGTGCCAGCAGCTTAGTTGGTAGCGATGAGCAGTTCTTC. Residues: CASSLVGSDEQFF.

This sequence joins TRBV7-8 and TRBJ1-1, with 7 bases fitting TRBD1. CDR1 and CDR2 (germline): SGHVS, FQNEAQ. The CDR3 sequence is 15 residues long. Trimming took 2 bases from V and 0 from J; bases not matched to a gene: 3. CDR3: CASSLPRGLNTEAFF. In DNA, the CDR3 is TGTGCCAGCAGCTTACCCAGGGGGTTGAACACTGAAGCTTTCTTT.

The V and J genes are TRBV9 and TRBJ1-2; the D gene is possibly TRBD1 (5 bases). The CDR3 extends over 14 amino acids. V dropped 4 bases and J dropped 1 base, with 11 bases sitting between them. Germline V lookup: CDR1 SGDLS, CDR2 YYNGEE. The CDR3 DNA reads TGTGCCAGCAGCAGCTTGACAGTTAACTATGGCTACACCTTC. It translates to CASSSLTVNYGYTF.

V gene TRBV6-1 combines with J gene TRBJ1-1; D not resolved. CDR1 and CDR2 from the germline V gene are MNHNS and SASEGT. The CDR3 is 13 residues long. V lost 2 bases to trimming and J lost 4 bases, with 8 bases between them. The CDR3 nucleotides read TGTGCCAGCAGTGAAACCCTGAGCACTGAAGCTTTCTTT. Amino acid sequence: CASSETLSTEAFF.

V usage is TRBV5-1 and J usage is TRBJ1-1; a possible D gene is TRBD1 (5 bases). This CDR3 is 13 amino acids long. Germline V gene lookup returns CDR1 SGHRS and CDR2 YFSETQ. Deletions cut 6 bases from V and 1 base from J, with 10 bases between. The CDR3 nucleotides are TGCGCCAGCACCCGACAGCCGAACACTGAAGCTTTCTTT. It encodes CASTRQPNTEAFF.

The genes are TRBV10-2 and TRBJ2-4; 7 nucleotides agree with TRBD2. Germline-derived CDR1 and CDR2 are WSHSY and SAAADI. CDR3 length equals 15 residues. With V trimmed by 2 bases and J by 0 bases, 1 base remained unmatched. CDR3 DNA: TGCGCCAGCAGTGAGGGGAGGGGAGCCAAAAACATTCAGTACTTC. Amino acids: CASSEGRGAKNIQYF.

The rearrangement links TRBV3-1 (or the pseudogene TRBV3-2) to TRBJ2-2; maybe TRBD2 (5 bases). Germline CDR1 and CDR2: LGHDT and YNNKEL (reference sequence). The CDR3 runs 14 residues. V gave up 8 bases and J gave up 4 bases, with 14 bases separating them. DNA of the CDR3: TGTGCCAGCGGACGGACTCGAGGCACCGGGGAGCTGTTTTTT. Amino acid sequence: CASGRTRGTGELFF.

The V call is TRBV6-5, the J call TRBJ2-7, with TRBD1 matching over 9 bases. The CDR3 is 15 amino acids. Per germline, CDR1 MNHEY and CDR2 SVGAGI. V lost 2 bases, J lost 4 bases, and 6 bases stayed unmatched. The CDR3 reads CASSYGTGFFYEQYF. In DNA form, the CDR3 reads TGTGCCAGCAGTTACGGGACAGGGTTTTTTTACGAGCAGTACTTC.

As DNA, the CDR3 is TGCAGCGTCGCCCGGGACAGGGGAGGAAACACCATATATTTT. It is translated as CSVARDRGGNTIYF. The J gene is TRBJ1-3, the V gene TRBV29-1, with 10 nucleotides matching TRBD1. V trimming: 6 bases; J trimming: 4 bases; junction bases outside the gene matches: 6. Germline-derived CDR1 and CDR2 are SQVTM and ANQGSEA. The CDR3 runs to 14 residues. Filled out from reference TRBV29-1 and TRBJ1-3, the complete variable domain reads SAVISQKPSRDICQRGTSLTIQCQVDSQVTMMFWYRQQPGQSLTLIATANQGSEATYESGFVIDKFPISRPNLTFSTLTVSNMSPEDSSIYLCSVARDRGGNTIYFGEGSWLTVV.

The chain joins TRBV18 to TRBJ2-7; D not resolved. V was trimmed by 1 base and J by 3 bases, leaving 13 bases between them. There are 15 residues in the CDR3. The V gene's germline CDR1 is KGHSH and CDR2 LQKENI. CDR3 in DNA: TGTGCCAGCTCACCACGGGTGGGCACCCACTACGAGCAGTACTTC. Translated, it gives CASSPRVGTHYEQYF.

V gene TRBV30 combines with J gene TRBJ2-1; 10 bases match TRBD2. The V gene end was trimmed by 8 bases and the J gene end by 9 bases; junction bases not matched to a gene: 7. This CDR3 comprises 12 residues. The germline CDR1 and CDR2 sequences are GTSNPN and SVGIG (reference sequence). As DNA, the CDR3 is TGTGCCGCGCCCCTAGCGGGGGTTGAGCAGTTCTTC. This sequence encodes CAAPLAGVEQFF.

This sequence joins TRBV29-1 and TRBJ2-2, with D possibly being TRBD2 (6 bases). The CDR3 runs to 15 residues. Germline V lookup: CDR1 SQVTM, CDR2 ANQGSEA. V was trimmed by 6 bases and J by 0 bases, leaving 14 bases between them. Written as DNA, the CDR3 is TGCAGCGTCAGATCCGGGACTGCGAACACCGGGGAGCTGTTTTTT. This encodes CSVRSGTANTGELFF.

This chain links TRBV29-1 with TRBJ2-7; 9 bases line up with TRBD2. The V gene's germline CDR1 is SQVTM and CDR2 ANQGSEA. The CDR3 has 12 residues. The ends lost 6 bases at V and 6 bases at J; junction bases unmatched: 6. The CDR3 DNA is TGCAGCGTCTCTAGCGGGGTCGGCGAGCAGTACTTC. Translated, it gives CSVSSGVGEQYF.

This clone has more than one count but fewer than ten. This chain uses TRBV7-9 with TRBJ2-1; 8 nucleotides align to TRBD1. The CDR3 runs 15 residues. The V gene's germline CDR1 is SEHNR and CDR2 FQNEAQ (reference sequence). V dropped 2 bases and J dropped 9; count of bases not matched to a gene: 9. CDR3 sequence reads: CASSLRGQVHGEQFF. The CDR3 nucleotides are TGTGCCAGCAGCTTACGGGGACAGGTCCATGGTGAGCAGTTCTTC.

This rearrangement joins TRBV11-2 to TRBJ2-2; 8 bases match TRBD2. Germline V gene lookup returns CDR1 SGHAT and CDR2 FQNNGV. The CDR3 spans 16 residues. V dropped 2 bases and J dropped 5; count of bases not matched to a gene: 7. CDR3 in amino acids: CASSLLRGGGTGELFF. DNA for the CDR3: TGTGCCAGCAGCTTACTCCGGGGGGGCGGAACCGGGGAGCTGTTTTTT.

This chain links TRBV18 with TRBJ1-4; no reliable D call. Trimming took 5 bases from V and 7 from J, leaving 17 bases between them. Germline-derived CDR1 and CDR2 are KGHSH and LQKENI. The CDR3 loop spans 15 amino acids. The DNA for the CDR3 is TGTGCCAGCTCATCCTCTAGGGCGGGTACTGAAAAACTGTTTTTT. Translating it yields CASSSSRAGTEKLFF.

The chain combines TRBV5-1 with TRBJ2-1, with D maybe TRBD2 (6 bases). V was trimmed by 0 bases and J by 1 base, leaving 11 bases between them. CDR1 and CDR2 from the germline V gene are SGHRS and YFSETQ. There are 16 residues in the CDR3. The CDR3 reads CASSLGLGGSYNEQFF. CDR3 nucleotide sequence: TGCGCCAGCAGCTTGGGACTGGGGGGTTCCTACAATGAGCAGTTCTTC.

The chain is built from TRBV28 and TRBJ2-3; TRBD1 matches 7 bases. The CDR3 is 13 residues long. The germline V gene encodes CDR1 MDHEN and CDR2 SYDVKM. V gave up 8 bases and J gave up 2 bases; unmatched junction bases: 4. In nucleotides, the CDR3 is TGTGCCAGCTTACAGGGGACCACAGATACGCAGTATTTT. It encodes CASLQGTTDTQYF.

The chain joins TRBV5-1 to TRBJ2-7, with 11 bases matching TRBD2. V was clipped by 2 bases and J by 6 bases; unmatched bases: 7. The CDR3 runs 15 residues. The germline gives CDR1 SGHRS, CDR2 YFSETQ. The CDR3 bases are TGCGCCAGCAGCTTTTCGCTAGCGGGGGGTTTCGAGCAGTACTTC. Its protein is CASSFSLAGGFEQYF.

The chain has TRBV9 and TRBJ2-2; TRBD2 might be the D (6 bases). Germline V gives CDR1 SGDLS, CDR2 YYNGEE. V was shortened by 4 bases and J by 2 bases, with 9 bases between the two germline ends. The CDR3 spans 14 residues. This chain's CDR3 is CASSPGENTGELFF. CDR3 in DNA: TGTGCCAGCAGCCCGGGGGAAAACACCGGGGAGCTGTTTTTT.

The chain carries TRBV18 and TRBJ2-7; a possible D gene is TRBD1 (6 bases). The CDR3 length is 13 residues. V was cut by 2 bases and J by 5 bases, with 10 bases left in between. Germline V CDR1 and CDR2: KGHSH, LQKENI. Here the CDR3 DNA reads TGTGCCAGCTCACCATCACAGGGTGACGAGCAGTACTTC. Protein product: CASSPSQGDEQYF. Together with reference TRBV18 and TRBJ2-7, the CDR3 gives the full variable domain: NAGVMQNPRHLVRRRGQEARLRCSPMKGHSHVYWYRQLPEEGLKFMVYLQKENIIDESGMPKERFSAEFPKEGPSILRIQQVVRGDSAAYFCASSPSQGDEQYFGPGTRLTVT.

This clone was seen a handful of times. This chain joins TRBV21-1 and TRBJ1-1; the table's TRBD1 call for D was not verified on the DNA. TRBV21-1 is designated a pseudogene. The CDR3 extends over 17 amino acids. CDR3 DNA sequence: TGTGCCAGCAGCAAATTTATAGACAGGGGGACAAACACTGAAGCTTTCTTT. Translation: CASSKFIDRGTNTEAFF.

The rearrangement links TRBV3-1 (or the pseudogene TRBV3-2) to TRBJ2-1, with a tentative D call TRBD2 (5 bases). The CDR3 runs to 19 residues. V lost 0 bases and J lost 7, with 25 bases in between. The V gene's germline CDR1 is LGHDT and CDR2 YNNKEL (reference sequence). CDR3 sequence (DNA): TGTGCCAGCAGCCAAGATAAAGGGCTAGCCTTAATAGGGCCAAATGAGCAGTTCTTC. Translation: CASSQDKGLALIGPNEQFF.

This rearrangement joins TRBV7-9 to TRBJ1-2; D not resolved. This CDR3 has 14 amino acids. The ends were cut back, 5 bases at V and 5 bases at J, with 15 bases in the middle. Germline V gene lookup returns CDR1 SEHNR and CDR2 FQNEAQ (reference sequence). In nucleotides, the CDR3 is TGTGCCAGCAGCAACATGAAGGGCGGGTATGGCTACACCTTC. As protein: CASSNMKGGYGYTF.

The chain is built from TRBV10-1 and TRBJ2-1; 15 bases line up with TRBD2. The CDR3 is made up of 20 amino acids. Trimming at V came to 4 bases and at J to 0 bases, leaving 10 bases not matched to a gene. In germline, CDR1 is WNHNN, CDR2 SYGVQD (reference sequence). The CDR3 DNA sequence: TGCGCCAGCAGTGGAACTGGGACTAGCGGGGGGCCCAGCTCCTACAATGAGCAGTTCTTC. Its translation: CASSGTGTSGGPSSYNEQFF.

The CDR3 region is CAISESGQKRTGELFF. In DNA form, the CDR3 reads TGTGCCATCAGTGAGTCGGGACAGAAAAGAACCGGGGAGCTGTTTTTT. The chain combines TRBV10-3 with TRBJ2-2, with 7 bases that match TRBD1. The CDR3 has 16 residues. CDR1 and CDR2 from the germline V gene are ENHRY and SYGVKD. The V segment lost 0 bases and the J segment 5 bases; nucleotides outside the gene matches: 6.

J is TRBJ2-5 and V is TRBV11-3, with D perhaps matching TRBD2 (6 bases). V gave up 5 bases and J gave up 2 bases, with 12 bases separating them. The CDR3 spans 14 residues. Per germline, CDR1 SGHNT and CDR2 YENEEA. CDR3 DNA sequence: TGTGCCAGCAGCGGGGACTTCCCTCAAGAGACCCAGTACTTC. Its protein product is CASSGDFPQETQYF.